Below, 27 T cell receptor beta chains from the same sample are listed, as sequenced in a study of blood T cell repertoires in COVID-19. Profiled with immunoSEQ multiplex PCR; TCRdb holds only in-frame clones, not every one. The table records some 87,000 clones, around four fifths of them present only once. Sequenced sample: peripheral blood. All receptors derive from a woman aged 70 to 79 with active or convalescent COVID-19.

The CDR3 region is CAIRRDRGDEKLFF. CDR3 nucleotide sequence: TGTGCCATCAGGCGGGACAGGGGGGATGAAAAACTGTTTTTT. V and J are TRBV10-3 and TRBJ1-4; TRBD1 aligns across 11 bases. V gave up 6 bases and J gave up 6 bases; unmatched junction bases: 3. Germline CDR1 is ENHRY and CDR2 is SYGVKD. CDR3 length equals 14 residues.

The J gene is TRBJ2-2, the V gene TRBV6-2 or TRBV6-3; no clear D gene. Trimming took off 4 bases at V and 1 base at J, with 7 bases between the two ends. Germline V gene sequence: CDR1 MNHEY, CDR2 SVGEGT. This CDR3 comprises 14 residues. The CDR3 reads CASSFDLNTGELFF. As DNA, the CDR3 is TGTGCCAGCAGTTTCGACTTGAACACCGGGGAGCTGTTTTTT.

The chain joins TRBV18 to TRBJ1-5, with D tentatively TRBD1 (5 bases). The germline V gene encodes CDR1 KGHSH and CDR2 LQKENI. CDR3 length: 15 amino acids. The V end was cut by 3 bases, the J end by 6 bases, with 15 bases between. The chain's CDR3 is CASSPLGQGLQPQHF. DNA of the CDR3: TGTGCCAGCTCACCCCTAGGACAAGGCCTTCAGCCCCAGCATTTT.

This chain connects TRBV12-3 or TRBV12-4 to TRBJ1-1; unclear D gene. This CDR3 spans 13 amino acids. Trimming took off 3 bases at V and 0 bases at J, with 5 bases between the two ends. CDR3 residues: CASSFRVNTEAFF. CDR3 nucleotide sequence: TGTGCCAGCAGTTTTCGGGTGAACACTGAAGCTTTCTTT.

The chain is built from TRBV7-2 and TRBJ1-5; D call uncertain. The germline CDR1 and CDR2 sequences are SGHTA and FQGNSA. This CDR3 region has 14 residues. Trimming took off 5 bases at V and 2 bases at J, with 10 bases between the two ends. The CDR3 DNA follows: TGTGCCAGCAGCCCCCGGGGTGGCAATCAGCCCCAGCATTTT. This translates into CASSPRGGNQPQHF. Complete variable domain (other parts from reference TRBV7-2 and TRBJ1-5): GAGVSQSPSNKVTEKGKDVELRCDPISGHTALYWYRQSLGQGLEFLIYFQGNSAPDKSGLPSDRFSAERTGGSVSTLTIQRTQQEDSAVYLCASSPRGGNQPQHFGDGTRLSIL.

This clone was detected only once. The chain has TRBV3-1 (or the pseudogene TRBV3-2) and TRBJ2-2; D is ambiguous. V was pared by 6 bases and J by 6 bases, with 11 bases between. Germline lookup yields CDR1 LGHDT and CDR2 YNNKEL (reference sequence). The CDR3 loop spans 13 amino acids. CDR3 amino acids: CASSFDTPGELFF. CDR3 sequence (DNA): TGTGCCAGCAGTTTTGACACCCCCGGGGAGCTGTTTTTT.

V and J are TRBV4-3 and TRBJ1-1; possibly TRBD1 for D (5 bases). The CDR3 covers 15 residues. Germline CDR1 and CDR2: LGHNA and YSLEER. V lost 1 base and J lost 0, with 9 bases in between. CDR3 protein: CASSQATGVNTEAFF. The CDR3 nucleotides read TGCGCCAGCAGCCAAGCCACAGGAGTGAACACTGAAGCTTTCTTT.

The chain couples TRBV7-2 to TRBJ2-4, with 9 nucleotides matching TRBD1. Per the germline V gene, CDR1 is SGHTA and CDR2 is FQGNSA. This CDR3 comprises 14 residues. V gave up 1 base and J gave up 6 bases; unmatched junction bases: 1. CDR3 coding DNA: TGTGCCAGCAGCTTAGAACAGGGGGCAAACATTCAGTACTTC. Residues: CASSLEQGANIQYF.

The rearrangement uses TRBV18 and TRBJ2-2; unclear D gene. The CDR3 is 15 amino acids. Trimming removed 2 bases at V and 5 bases at J, with 12 bases between. Germline-derived CDR1 and CDR2 are KGHSH and LQKENI. This chain's CDR3 is CASSPNVLATGELFF. In DNA form, the CDR3 reads TGTGCCAGCTCACCAAACGTTCTCGCGACCGGGGAGCTGTTTTTT.

This chain connects TRBV3-1 (or the pseudogene TRBV3-2) to TRBJ2-5; D is unclear. The CDR3 sequence is 11 residues long. Trimming removed 5 bases at V and 3 bases at J, with 4 bases between. Germline V gene lookup returns CDR1 LGHDT and CDR2 YNNKEL (reference sequence). The CDR3 DNA follows: TGTGCCAGCAGCGTCAAAGAGACCCAGTACTTC. Amino acids: CASSVKETQYF.

The chain combines TRBV7-9 with TRBJ2-5; D is perhaps TRBD2 (5 bases). The CDR3 sequence is 14 residues long. Trimming removed 2 bases from V and 5 bases from J, with 12 bases in between. CDR1 is SEHNR, CDR2 FQNEAQ, per germline (reference sequence). The CDR3 here is CASSLSGNGETQYF. DNA of the CDR3: TGTGCCAGCAGCTTATCCGGGAACGGCGAGACCCAGTACTTC.

This clone came up a few times. V usage is TRBV3-1 (or the pseudogene TRBV3-2) and J usage is TRBJ2-2; D call uncertain. Germline V lookup: CDR1 LGHDT, CDR2 YNNKEL (reference sequence). This CDR3 has 13 residues. V lost 6 bases and J lost 3, with 8 bases in between. DNA of the CDR3: TGTGCCAGCAGTCATCATGACACCGGGGAGCTGTTTTTT. As protein: CASSHHDTGELFF.

This clone has just a few counts. The chain uses TRBV5-1 and TRBJ1-1, with D uncertain. Germline V CDR1 and CDR2: SGHRS, YFSETQ. CDR3 length: 14 residues. V lost 1 base and J lost 5, with 12 bases in between. Here the CDR3 DNA reads TGCGCCAGCAGCTTGACGGGAGAAAGGACTGAAGCTTTCTTT. Translated, it gives CASSLTGERTEAFF.

The chain combines TRBV5-6 with TRBJ1-1, with 7 bases matching TRBD1. After removal of 0 bases from V and 5 bases from J, the junction contained 1 base not matched to a gene. This CDR3 is built from 13 residues. Germline V gene data show CDR1 as SGHDT and CDR2 as YYEEEE. CDR3 residues: CASSLDRGTEAFF. The CDR3 nucleotides are TGTGCCAGCAGCTTGGACAGGGGAACTGAAGCTTTCTTT.

The CDR3 coding sequence is TGTGCCAGCAGCGTAGGAGAAAACTATGGCTACACCTTC. The encoded protein is CASSVGENYGYTF. V gene TRBV9 combines with J gene TRBJ1-2; the D is unclear. There are 13 residues in the CDR3. The germline V gene has CDR1 SGDLS and CDR2 YYNGEE. The V end was cut by 0 bases, the J end by 2 bases, with 5 bases between.

V is TRBV6-1 and J is TRBJ2-7; no definite D call. Germline CDR1 MNHNS, CDR2 SASEGT. The V gene lost 6 bases and the J gene lost 8 bases, with 17 bases spanning the gap. The CDR3 is 13 amino acids. The DNA for the CDR3 is TGTGCCAGCAGACCAATCGTGGGCGTCAAGCAGTACTTC. Its protein product is CASRPIVGVKQYF.

V is TRBV10-3 and J is TRBJ1-6, with D possibly TRBD1 on 6 matching bases. The germline V gene encodes CDR1 ENHRY and CDR2 SYGVKD. V gave up 6 bases and J gave up 3 bases, with 6 bases separating them. The CDR3 contains 13 residues. CDR3 sequence: CAIRDSYNSPLHF. CDR3 nucleotide sequence: TGTGCCATCAGGGACAGCTATAATTCACCCCTCCACTTT.

This chain links TRBV4-2 with TRBJ2-3; 7 bases align to TRBD1. The V segment lost 4 bases and the J segment 11 bases; nucleotides outside the gene matches: 3. CDR1 is LGHNA, CDR2 YNFKEQ, per germline. The CDR3 length is 11 residues. The CDR3 bases are TGTGCCAGCAGCCGAGGACAGGAGCAGTATTTT. Translation gives CASSRGQEQYF.

The V and J genes are TRBV7-9 and TRBJ2-7, with TRBD1 identical over 8 bases. J lost 3 bases, V lost 5 bases, and 3 bases had no gene match. This CDR3 is 13 amino acids long. CDR1 is SEHNR, CDR2 FQNEAQ, per germline (reference sequence). For the CDR3, the DNA is TGTGCCAGCAGCCGGGACAGGTTCTACGAGCAGTACTTC. This translates into CASSRDRFYEQYF.

This clone was observed a handful of times. The chain uses TRBV7-2 and TRBJ1-2, with D perhaps matching TRBD1 (5 bases). This CDR3 contains 13 residues. V was clipped by 4 bases and J by 4 bases, with 10 bases between them. Germline CDR1 and CDR2: SGHTA and FQGNSA. The CDR3 sequence is CASSWGLVYGYTF. The CDR3 nucleotides read TGTGCCAGCAGCTGGGGACTGGTCTATGGCTACACCTTC.

The chain recombines TRBV4-3 with TRBJ2-1; 11 bases map to TRBD2. Germline CDR1 reads LGHNA; CDR2 reads YSLEER. V trimming: 2 bases; J trimming: 5 bases; junction bases outside the gene matches: 5. This CDR3 comprises 16 residues. The CDR3 loop reads CASSQQTSGGNNEQFF. The DNA for the CDR3 is TGCGCCAGCAGCCAACAAACTAGCGGGGGTAACAATGAGCAGTTCTTC.

There are a few counts of this clone. The gene calls are TRBV6-5 and TRBJ2-2, with 9 bases lining up with TRBD1. The germline gives CDR1 MNHEY, CDR2 SVGAGI. This CDR3 is built from 15 residues. V dropped 6 bases and J dropped 6; count of bases not matched to a gene: 8. The CDR3 reads CASSYGDRVSGELFF. The CDR3 nucleotides read TGTGCCAGCAGCTATGGGGACAGGGTCTCCGGGGAGCTGTTTTTT.

This chain uses TRBV10-3 with TRBJ2-3, with 7 bases matching TRBD2. The germline V gene encodes CDR1 ENHRY and CDR2 SYGVKD. Trimming removed 10 bases from V and 1 base from J; junction bases left unmatched: 8. CDR3 length: 14 amino acids. As DNA, the CDR3 is TGTGCCACAAAAGGGGAGGGACGCACAGATACGCAGTATTTT. Protein: CATKGEGRTDTQYF.

This chain joins TRBV2 and TRBJ1-4; TRBD1 aligns across 7 bases. CDR1 and CDR2 from the germline V gene are SNHLY and FYNNEI. V dropped 6 bases and J dropped 6; count of bases not matched to a gene: 7. The length of the CDR3 is 14 residues. The CDR3 region has the DNA TGTGCCAGCAGATTTACCGGACAGGATGAAAAACTGTTTTTT. It yields the protein CASRFTGQDEKLFF.

The rearrangement links TRBV10-3 to TRBJ2-5; D unclear. CDR1 ENHRY and CDR2 SYGVKD come from the germline V gene. The CDR3 loop spans 13 amino acids. The V end was cut by 10 bases, the J end by 5 bases, with 17 bases between. The CDR3 protein is CATSPRLEETQYF. The DNA for the CDR3 is TGTGCCACCAGCCCGCGCTTAGAGGAGACCCAGTACTTC.

The rearrangement links TRBV2 to TRBJ2-2; 8 positions agree with TRBD2. CDR3 length: 15 residues. V dropped 7 bases and J dropped 2; count of bases not matched to a gene: 6. CDR1 and CDR2 (germline): SNHLY, FYNNEI. The CDR3 sequence is CASNGLAFNTGELFF. In nucleotides, the CDR3 is TGTGCCAGCAATGGACTAGCCTTCAACACCGGGGAGCTGTTTTTT.

The chain is built from TRBV23-1 and TRBJ1-6, with D possibly TRBD1 on 5 matching bases. Being an ORF, TRBV23-1 has a function that is uncertain. This CDR3 region has 15 residues. V lost 0 bases and J lost 5, with 8 bases in between. CDR3 in DNA: TGCGCCAGCAGTCAATCGATGGGGCATAATTCACCCCTCCACTTT. Translating gives CASSQSMGHNSPLHF.